What follows is one TCR beta chain and its context. Treatment indicated: some 20 received Ad26.COV2.S at low or high dose, single or two shots; several received placebo; per-sample allocation not given. Each sample was drawn 63 days after the first injection (of vaccine or placebo). TCRdb's table, derived via immunoSEQ multiplex PCR, lists solely in-frame clones and lacks some. The profile covers 300,000 to 400,000 clones, with under 90% appearing a single time and about 5% taken by the ten largest. This sample stems from a study of Ad26.COV2.S vaccination and SARS-CoV-2 variants. Germline assignment: CDR1 MNHNS and CDR2 SASEGT. The CDR3 has 14 residues. V was pared by 2 bases and J by 7 bases, with 14 bases between.

V is TRBV6-1 and J is TRBJ1-2, with a possible D match to TRBD1 (6 bases). The receptor was derived from a person aged 18-65 years who received the Ad26.COV2.S COVID-19 vaccine or a placebo. The specimen was peripheral blood, collected in a trial of Ad26.COV2.S vaccine versus placebo. CDR3 protein: CASSEHRDVAGYTF. CDR3 coding DNA: TGTGCCAGCAGTGAACACAGGGATGTGGCTGGCTACACCTTC.